Presented here are 32 T cell receptor beta chains from one specimen sequenced in a study of T-cell reconstitution after alpha-beta-depleted transplantation in children. Construction of the TCRbeta library involved unique molecular identifiers. MiXCR, applied by TCRdb to the PCR reads, yields one record per CDR3 protein. The table has approximately 490,000 distinct CDR3 sequences, around 13% seen once. Sequenced material: PBMCs from the stem cell graft donor, taken from the stem cell graft. These receptors all stem from a human donor who donated a stem cell graft to a child with combined immunodeficiency.

J is TRBJ2-4 and V is TRBV13; the match to TRBD1 covers 7 bases. Germline lookup yields CDR1 PRHDT and CDR2 FYEKMQ (reference sequence). V lost 5 bases, J lost 4 bases, and 5 bases stayed unmatched. The CDR3 is 14 residues long. The CDR3 region has the DNA TGTGCCAGCAGCAAAAAGGGACAGAAAAACATTCAGTACTTC. This sequence encodes CASSKKGQKNIQYF.

There are a few counts of this clonotype. This rearrangement joins TRBV20-1 to TRBJ2-3; D is unclear. Germline V CDR1 and CDR2: DFQATT, SNEGSKA (reference sequence). V was trimmed by 6 bases and J by 4 bases, leaving 14 bases between them. The CDR3 has 13 amino acids. In nucleotides, the CDR3 is TGCAGTGCCCCCAAGTGGTTGGCAGATACGCAGTATTTT. It encodes CSAPKWLADTQYF.

The genes are TRBV10-3 and TRBJ2-2; 7 nucleotides align to TRBD1. This CDR3 has 17 amino acids. V trimming: 0 bases; J trimming: 6 bases; junction bases outside the gene matches: 10. The germline CDR1 and CDR2 sequences are ENHRY and SYGVKD. The CDR3 reads CAISESRTGDFSGELFF. Written as DNA, the CDR3 is TGTGCCATCAGTGAGTCACGTACAGGGGATTTCTCCGGGGAGCTGTTTTTT.

This clonotype was recorded a few times. The CDR3 here is CATSRPGGSYNEQFF. The CDR3 DNA reads as TGTGCCACCAGCAGGCCGGGGGGCAGCTACAATGAGCAGTTCTTC. The chain has TRBV15 and TRBJ2-1; a possible D gene is TRBD2 (7 bases). The length of the CDR3 is 15 residues. V shed 3 bases and J shed 3 bases, with 12 bases lying between them. Germline CDR1 and CDR2: LNHNV and YYDKDF (reference sequence).

This clonotype was counted between two and nine times. The chain recombines TRBV7-9 with TRBJ2-1; a possible D gene is TRBD2 (6 bases). The CDR3 extends over 19 amino acids. Germline loops: CDR1 SEHNR, CDR2 FQNEAQ (reference sequence). V gave up 3 bases and J gave up 3 bases, with 24 bases separating them. DNA of the CDR3: TGTGCCAGCAGCTTTCGAGAGACTAGACGCGGTTATAGCTACAATGAGCAGTTCTTC. This gives the protein CASSFRETRRGYSYNEQFF. The whole variable domain, remainder taken from reference TRBV7-9 and TRBJ2-1, is DTGVSQNPRHKITKRGQNVTFRCDPISEHNRLYWYRQTLGQGPEFLTYFQNEAQLEKSRLLSDRFSAERPKGSFSTLEIQRTEQGDSAMYLCASSFRETRRGYSYNEQFFGPGTRLTVL.

This clonotype was counted at least ten times. The rearrangement links TRBV6-1 to TRBJ2-7, with D tentatively TRBD1 (8 bases). CDR3 length: 14 residues. Germline values: CDR1 MNHNS, CDR2 SASEGT. V lost 4 bases and J lost 4, with 14 bases in between. For the CDR3, the DNA is TGTGCCAGCAGTGGTACAGGGGGGGATTACGAGCAGTACTTC. Translation: CASSGTGGDYEQYF.

The J gene is TRBJ2-7, the V gene TRBV28; the D gene is possibly TRBD2 (5 bases). With 5 bases removed from V and 9 bases from J, the gap between germline ends came to 11 bases. Germline V lookup: CDR1 MDHEN, CDR2 SYDVKM. CDR3 length: 11 residues. The DNA of the CDR3 is TGTGCCAGCAGTCATCAAGGAGGGCAGTACTTC. This sequence encodes CASSHQGGQYF.

The chain joins TRBV12-3 or TRBV12-4 to TRBJ2-1; D possibly uses TRBD1 or TRBD2 (5 bases each). V shed 6 bases and J shed 8 bases, with 11 bases lying between them. The CDR3 has 12 amino acids. CDR3 sequence: CASRGTGDEQFF. DNA for the CDR3: TGTGCCAGCAGAGGGACCGGTGATGAGCAGTTCTTC.

In regard to this clonotype: A much larger clone is a single base away; this may be a read error. The rearrangement joins TRBV12-3 or TRBV12-4 to TRBJ2-7; TRBD2 might be the D (5 bases). The CDR3 is 10 amino acids. Trimming stripped 11 bases from V and 6 bases from J, with 11 bases between. DNA of the CDR3: TGTGCCTGCGGAGGTCCCGAGCAGTACTTC. It encodes CACGGPEQYF.

This chain uses TRBV30 with TRBJ2-1, with a possible D match to TRBD2 (5 bases). With 3 bases removed from V and 9 bases from J, the gap between germline ends came to 12 bases. The CDR3 loop spans 12 amino acids. CDR1 and CDR2 from the germline V gene are GTSNPN and SVGIG (reference sequence). CDR3 bases: TGTGCCTGGAGCCACACCGGGGTTGAGCAGTTCTTC. Amino acids: CAWSHTGVEQFF.

The chain recombines TRBV7-8 with TRBJ2-5, with D possibly called TRBD1 or TRBD2 (5 bases each). CDR1 is SGHVS, CDR2 FQNEAQ, per germline. This CDR3 comprises 17 residues. V lost 5 bases and J 4 bases, leaving 23 bases between the germline ends. The CDR3 DNA follows: TGTGCCAGCAGCCCCTCCCCCGGGACGCCTCAAGGAGAGACCCAGTACTTC. This translates into CASSPSPGTPQGETQYF.

This clonotype was picked up many times. V and J are TRBV29-1 and TRBJ2-4; the match to TRBD1 covers 11 bases. The CDR3 is made up of 16 amino acids. Germline assignment: CDR1 SQVTM and CDR2 ANQGSEA. Trimming cost V 3 bases and J 9 bases; bases outside gene matches: 13. CDR3 sequence: CSVDAAGTGGWGIQYF. The DNA of the CDR3 is TGCAGCGTTGATGCCGCCGGGACAGGGGGTTGGGGCATTCAGTACTTC.

Ten or more counts support this clonotype. The rearrangement joins TRBV11-2 to TRBJ2-1, with TRBD1 matching over 9 bases. V was clipped by 6 bases and J by 7 bases; unmatched bases: 7. Germline CDR1 reads SGHAT; CDR2 reads FQNNGV. The CDR3 runs to 14 residues. The CDR3 nucleotides are TGTGCCAGCAGGGGACAGGGATCGTGGAATGAGCAGTTCTTC. It translates to CASRGQGSWNEQFF. The variable domain in full, with the rest retrieved from reference TRBV11-2 and TRBJ2-1, is EAGVAQSPRYKIIEKRQSVAFWCNPISGHATLYWYQQILGQGPKLLIQFQNNGVVDDSQLPKDRFSAERLKGVDSTLKIQPAKLEDSAVYLCASRGQGSWNEQFFGPGTRLTVL.

The CDR3 DNA follows: TGTGCCAGCAGCCCAACGATAGTTGGGAACATTCAGTACTTC. It is translated as CASSPTIVGNIQYF. This sequence joins TRBV5-6 and TRBJ2-4; no clear D gene. Germline V gene lookup returns CDR1 SGHDT and CDR2 YYEEEE. This CDR3 is built from 14 residues. The V gene lost 4 bases and the J gene lost 7 bases, with 15 bases spanning the gap.

V usage is TRBV5-1 and J usage is TRBJ2-5; a possible D gene is TRBD2 (6 bases). The germline V gene encodes CDR1 SGHRS and CDR2 YFSETQ. Trimming cost V 0 bases and J 5 bases, with 17 bases left between them. The CDR3 consists of 16 residues. CDR3 loop: CASSLGGGIHEETQYF. Here the CDR3 DNA reads TGCGCCAGCAGCTTGGGAGGCGGGATCCATGAGGAGACCCAGTACTTC.

The chain recombines TRBV10-2 with TRBJ2-1; 13 bases are a match to TRBD2. Unmatched junction bases numbered 20, after V lost 10 bases and J lost 8 bases. CDR3 length: 18 residues. The germline V gene has CDR1 WSHSY and CDR2 SAAADI. The CDR3 coding sequence is TGCGCCACCCTAACCCCCCGACTAGCGGGAGGTCCAGGGGATGAGCAGTTCTTC. Its translation is CATLTPRLAGGPGDEQFF.

The chain uses TRBV4-3 and TRBJ1-4; 8 positions agree with TRBD1. In germline, CDR1 is LGHNA, CDR2 YSLEER. J gave up 2 bases and V 2 bases, and 1 base lay outside the gene matches. This CDR3 is 15 amino acids long. As DNA, the CDR3 is TGCGCCAGCAGCCAACACAGGGGGACTAATGAAAAACTGTTTTTT. Encoded protein: CASSQHRGTNEKLFF.

This clonotype showed up just a few times. The chain has TRBV5-6 and TRBJ2-2, with 10 bases that match TRBD1. Trimming at V came to 5 bases and at J to 7 bases, leaving 11 bases not matched to a gene. Germline loops: CDR1 SGHDT, CDR2 YYEEEE. The CDR3 consists of 16 residues. The CDR3 is CASRHQGQGTVGELFF. DNA of the CDR3: TGTGCCAGCAGGCACCAGGGACAGGGGACCGTCGGGGAGCTGTTTTTT.

This clonotype was observed a few times. This chain joins TRBV7-9 and TRBJ2-3, with 9 bases matching TRBD2. This CDR3 contains 16 residues. The V and J ends lost 1 base and 8 bases, in that order; junction bases with no gene match: 10. CDR1 is SEHNR, CDR2 FQNEAQ, per germline (reference sequence). CDR3 in DNA: TGTGCCAGCAGCTTAGGTTTTAGCGGGGGTCGACTTACGCAGTATTTT. This gives the protein CASSLGFSGGRLTQYF.

V usage is TRBV6-5 and J usage is TRBJ1-2, with D possibly TRBD1 on 5 matching bases. The CDR3 spans 13 residues. Trimming shortened V by 4 bases and J by 6 bases, and 12 bases separated the two germline ends. Germline values: CDR1 MNHEY, CDR2 SVGAGI. The CDR3 spells CASSLVQADGYTF. CDR3 sequence (DNA): TGTGCCAGCAGTTTAGTACAGGCCGATGGCTACACCTTC.

CDR3 sequence (DNA): TGTACCTGCGCCCCTGGGCTTTGGGCGCTTCACCGAGGGCCAGATACGCAGTATTTT. Amino acids: CTCAPGLWALHRGPDTQYF. This rearrangement joins TRBV3-1 to TRBJ2-3, with D perhaps TRBD2 (5 bases). The CDR3 spans 19 residues. From germline, CDR1 is LGHDT and CDR2 YNNKEL (reference sequence).

This clonotype turned up a few times. This chain connects TRBV5-6 to TRBJ2-7, with TRBD2 as a possible D gene (6 bases). Between the trimmed V and J ends, which lost 4 bases and 5 bases, there was a span of 10 bases. Germline V gene lookup returns CDR1 SGHDT and CDR2 YYEEEE. The CDR3 is 12 amino acids. In nucleotides, the CDR3 is TGTGCCAGCAGCGCTTGGGGGGACGAGCAGTACTTC. This gives the protein CASSAWGDEQYF.

The rearrangement joins TRBV7-2 to TRBJ2-1; D is undetermined. In germline, CDR1 is SGHTA, CDR2 FQGNSA. CDR3 size: 13 residues. Between the trimmed V and J ends, which lost 2 bases and 5 bases, there was a span of 7 bases. As DNA, the CDR3 is TGTGCCAGCAGCTTAATCAGGCACAATGAGCAGTTCTTC. Translating gives CASSLIRHNEQFF.

This clonotype was found many times. The chain is built from TRBV28 and TRBJ2-7; TRBD2 matches 7 bases. The CDR3 runs 13 residues. The J segment lost 2 bases and the V segment lost 6 bases, leaving 4 bases of the junction unmatched. Germline values: CDR1 MDHEN, CDR2 SYDVKM. The CDR3 DNA reads TGTGCCAGCAGGACGGGAGGCCCCTACGAGCAGTACTTC. This codes for CASRTGGPYEQYF.

The sample holds a few counts of this clonotype. The rearrangement uses TRBV18 and TRBJ1-4, with a weak D call TRBD1 (5 bases). Germline CDR1 and CDR2: KGHSH and LQKENI. The V end was cut by 5 bases, the J end by 3 bases, with 19 bases between. The CDR3 sequence is 17 residues long. The CDR3: CASSGEATSGANEKLFF. The DNA of the CDR3 is TGTGCCAGCTCAGGAGAGGCGACCTCGGGGGCTAATGAAAAACTGTTTTTT.

V and J are TRBV12-2 and TRBJ2-3; the table's D call TRBD2 went unverified against the DNA. TRBV12-2 is tagged as a pseudogene. The CDR3 is 14 amino acids. CDR3 region: CASQAGGDTDTQYF. The CDR3 nucleotides are TGTGCAAGTCAAGCAGGCGGGGACACAGATACGCAGTATTTT.

This clonotype was seen repeatedly, ten times or more. As DNA, the CDR3 is TGCGCCAGCAGCCAAGAATACAGCTATGGCTACACCTTC. Protein product: CASSQEYSYGYTF. The J gene is TRBJ1-2, the V gene TRBV4-3; no firm D call. CDR1 and CDR2 from the germline V gene are LGHNA and YSLEER. The CDR3 contains 13 residues. V was clipped by 0 bases and J by 4 bases, with 6 bases between them.

The V and J genes are TRBV6-2 or TRBV6-3 and TRBJ2-7, with D possibly TRBD1 on 6 matching bases. Germline values: CDR1 MNHEY, CDR2 SVGEGT. The CDR3 consists of 14 residues. The V end was cut by 7 bases, the J end by 3 bases, with 16 bases between. As DNA, the CDR3 is TGTGCCAGCATCCAACAGGGTCGCTTCTACGAGCAGTACTTC. It specifies CASIQQGRFYEQYF.

This clonotype was seen only a few times. This sequence joins TRBV7-2 and TRBJ2-7, with D perhaps matching TRBD1 (6 bases). Trimming cost V 5 bases and J 2 bases, with 13 bases left between them. CDR1 SGHTA and CDR2 FQGNSA come from the germline V gene. There are 14 residues in the CDR3. The CDR3 nucleotides read TGTGCCAGCAGCGTACAGGGTGACGCCTACGAGCAGTACTTC. The encoded protein is CASSVQGDAYEQYF.

This clonotype was counted only a few times. The chain uses TRBV3-1 and TRBJ2-1; tentatively, D is TRBD1 or TRBD2 (6 bases each). Germline loops: CDR1 LGHDT, CDR2 YNNKEL (reference sequence). The V end lost 0 bases, the J end lost 5 bases, and 23 bases lay between the germline ends. This CDR3 comprises 19 residues. In nucleotides, the CDR3 is TGTGCCAGCAGCCAAGATCGAAGTGGGGGGCCAAGGGGGAACAATGAGCAGTTCTTC. It codes for CASSQDRSGGPRGNNEQFF.

There are many counts of this clonotype. The chain links TRBV7-9 to TRBJ2-7; weak D call: TRBD1 (5 bases). V lost 5 bases to trimming and J lost 0 bases, with 11 bases between them. Germline V lookup: CDR1 SEHNR, CDR2 FQNEAQ (reference sequence). CDR3 length: 14 amino acids. CDR3 residues: CASSRTSSSYEQYF. DNA for the CDR3: TGTGCCAGCAGCCGGACATCGAGCTCCTACGAGCAGTACTTC.

This clonotype was seen repeatedly, ten times or more. The chain combines TRBV12-5 with TRBJ2-1; D remains ambiguous. Per germline, CDR1 LGHNT and CDR2 FRNRAP. Trimming took 6 bases from V and 5 from J, leaving 17 bases between them. The CDR3 runs to 15 residues. This chain's CDR3 is CASGRDMLQHNEQFF. Here the CDR3 DNA reads TGTGCTAGTGGCCGAGACATGCTTCAACACAATGAGCAGTTCTTC.